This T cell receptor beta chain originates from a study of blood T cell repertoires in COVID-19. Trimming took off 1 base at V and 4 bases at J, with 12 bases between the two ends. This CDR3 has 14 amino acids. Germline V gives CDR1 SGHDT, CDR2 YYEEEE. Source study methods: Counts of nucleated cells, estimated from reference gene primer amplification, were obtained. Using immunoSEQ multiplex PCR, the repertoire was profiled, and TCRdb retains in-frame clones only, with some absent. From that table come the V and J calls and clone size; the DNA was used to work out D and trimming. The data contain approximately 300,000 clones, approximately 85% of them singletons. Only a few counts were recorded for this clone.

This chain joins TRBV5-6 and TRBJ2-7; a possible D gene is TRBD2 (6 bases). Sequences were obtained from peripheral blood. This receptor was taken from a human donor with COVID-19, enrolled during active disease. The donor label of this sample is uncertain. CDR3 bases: TGTGCCAGCAGCTTGCGACTAGACGCTTACGAGCAGTACTTC. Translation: CASSLRLDAYEQYF.